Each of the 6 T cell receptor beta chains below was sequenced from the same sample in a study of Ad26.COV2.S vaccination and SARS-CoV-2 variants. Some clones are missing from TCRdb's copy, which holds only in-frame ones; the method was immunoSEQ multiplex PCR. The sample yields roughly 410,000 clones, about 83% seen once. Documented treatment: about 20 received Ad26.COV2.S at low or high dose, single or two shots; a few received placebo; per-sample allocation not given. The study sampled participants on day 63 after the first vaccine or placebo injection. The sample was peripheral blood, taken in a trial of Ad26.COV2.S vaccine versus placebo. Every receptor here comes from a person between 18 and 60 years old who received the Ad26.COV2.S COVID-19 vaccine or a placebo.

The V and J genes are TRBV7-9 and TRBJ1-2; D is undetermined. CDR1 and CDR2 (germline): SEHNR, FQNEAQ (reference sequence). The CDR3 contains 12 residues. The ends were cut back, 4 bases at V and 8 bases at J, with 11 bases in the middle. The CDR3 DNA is TGTGCCAGCAGCTCCCAAAATCCCGGCTACACCTTC. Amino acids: CASSSQNPGYTF. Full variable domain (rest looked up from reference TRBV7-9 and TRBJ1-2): DTGVSQNPRHKITKRGQNVTFRCDPISEHNRLYWYRQTLGQGPEFLTYFQNEAQLEKSRLLSDRFSAERPKGSFSTLEIQRTEQGDSAMYLCASSSQNPGYTFGSGTRLTVV.

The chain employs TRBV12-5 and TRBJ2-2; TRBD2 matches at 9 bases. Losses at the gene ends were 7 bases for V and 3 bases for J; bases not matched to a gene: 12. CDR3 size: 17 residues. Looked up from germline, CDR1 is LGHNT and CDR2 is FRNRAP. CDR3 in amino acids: CASALGGVAGDTGELFF. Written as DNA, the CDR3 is TGTGCTAGTGCCTTAGGGGGAGTAGCGGGAGACACCGGGGAGCTGTTTTTT.

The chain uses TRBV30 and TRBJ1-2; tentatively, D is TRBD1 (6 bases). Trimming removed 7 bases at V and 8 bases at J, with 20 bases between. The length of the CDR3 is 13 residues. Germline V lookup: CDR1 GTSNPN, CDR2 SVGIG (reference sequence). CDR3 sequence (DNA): TGTGCCTTAGTTACCGGGGGGGCGACAGGCTACACCTTC. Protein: CALVTGGATGYTF.

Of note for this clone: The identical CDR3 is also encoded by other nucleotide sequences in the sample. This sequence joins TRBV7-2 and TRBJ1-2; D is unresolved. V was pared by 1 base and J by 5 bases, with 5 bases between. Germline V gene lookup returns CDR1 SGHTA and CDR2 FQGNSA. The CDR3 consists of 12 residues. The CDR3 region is CASSLGRYGYTF. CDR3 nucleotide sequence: TGTGCCAGCAGCTTAGGGCGGTATGGCTACACCTTC.

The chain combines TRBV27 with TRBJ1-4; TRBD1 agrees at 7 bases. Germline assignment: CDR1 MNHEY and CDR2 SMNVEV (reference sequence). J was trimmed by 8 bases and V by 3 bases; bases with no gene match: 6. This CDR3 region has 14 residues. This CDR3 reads CASSFLRGREKLFF. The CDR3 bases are TGTGCCAGCAGTTTCTTAAGGGGGCGCGAAAAACTGTTTTTT.

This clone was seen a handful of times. As DNA, the CDR3 is TGCGCCAGCAGCCCTGGACAGGGGGCATACACCTTC. Protein: CASSPGQGAYTF. The chain is built from TRBV4-1 and TRBJ1-2, with 11 bases identical to TRBD1. CDR3 length equals 12 residues. Unmatched junction bases numbered 3, after V lost 4 bases and J lost 11 bases. Germline V gene sequence: CDR1 MGHRA, CDR2 YSYEKL.